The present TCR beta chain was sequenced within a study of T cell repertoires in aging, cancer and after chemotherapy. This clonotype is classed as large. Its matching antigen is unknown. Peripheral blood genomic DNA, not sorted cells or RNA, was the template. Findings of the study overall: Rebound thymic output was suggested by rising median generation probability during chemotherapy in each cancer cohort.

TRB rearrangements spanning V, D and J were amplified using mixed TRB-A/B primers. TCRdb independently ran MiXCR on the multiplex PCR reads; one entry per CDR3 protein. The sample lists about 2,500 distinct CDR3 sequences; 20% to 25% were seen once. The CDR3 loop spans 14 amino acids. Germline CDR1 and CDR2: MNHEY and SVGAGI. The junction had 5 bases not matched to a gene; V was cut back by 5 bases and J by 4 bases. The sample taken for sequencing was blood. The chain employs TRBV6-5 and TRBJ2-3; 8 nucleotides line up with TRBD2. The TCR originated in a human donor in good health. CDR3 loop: CASSRGGGPDTQYF. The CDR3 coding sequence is TGTGCCAGCAGTCGGGGGGGCGGCCCAGATACGCAGTATTTT.